This TCR beta chain was captured by sequencing in a study of cytomegalovirus exposure and HLA in healthy donors. Findings and caveats of the study: A previous analysis found most TCR beta V segments productive roughly 90% or roughly 30% of the time. The authors enumerated 150 to 200 TCR beta chains as linked to cytomegalovirus.

13 Jbeta primers and 60 Vbeta primers were used for the PCR. The assay was immunoSEQ multiplex PCR, and TCRdb's table has in-frame clones only and misses some. Its table records nearly 200,000 clones. Notes on this clone: What it recognizes is unknown.

This TCR was recovered from a boy aged 10-17 years in good health and CMV-seronegative. Sequenced input: PBMCs.

The chain's CDR3 is CASRTGGFSPLHF. In DNA form, the CDR3 reads TGTGCCAGCAGGACAGGGGGTTTTTCACCCCTCCACTTT. The rearrangement joins TRBV6-5 to TRBJ1-6, with 9 bases fitting TRBD1. The CDR3 loop spans 13 amino acids. Trimming at V came to 6 bases and at J to 9 bases, leaving 3 bases not matched to a gene. CDR1 is MNHEY and CDR2 is SVGAGI in the germline V gene.